This T cell receptor (beta chain) emerged from a study of cytomegalovirus exposure and HLA in healthy donors. The PCR had 60 Vbeta and 13 Jbeta primers. The table came from immunoSEQ multiplex PCR; TCRdb's copy has only in-frame clones and leaves some out. The table records 100,000 or so clones, over 75% of them present only once. CDR1 and CDR2 from the germline V gene are MNHNS and SASEGT. The V gene end was trimmed by 0 bases and the J gene end by 5 bases; junction bases not matched to a gene: 0. This CDR3 has 14 amino acids. The chain is built from TRBV6-1 and TRBJ2-2; 7 bases line up with TRBD2. The sample comprised PBMCs. The receptor was isolated from a man between 25 and 39 years old in good health and CMV-seropositive. The CDR3 coding sequence is TGTGCCAGCAGTGAAGCGGGGGGGACCGGGGAGCTGTTTTTT. Translated, it gives CASSEAGGTGELFF.